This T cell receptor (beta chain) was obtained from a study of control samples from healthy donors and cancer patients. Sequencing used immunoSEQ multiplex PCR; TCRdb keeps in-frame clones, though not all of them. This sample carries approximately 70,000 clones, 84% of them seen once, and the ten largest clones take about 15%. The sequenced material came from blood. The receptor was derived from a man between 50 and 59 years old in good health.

The CDR3 loop reads CASGGRDTSLGEQYF. The CDR3 DNA follows: TGTGCCAGCGGCGGCCGGGACACCTCGTTGGGCGAGCAGTACTTC. The gene calls are TRBV6-5 and TRBJ2-7; possibly TRBD1 for D (6 bases). The ends were cut back, 8 bases at V and 6 bases at J, with 23 bases in the middle. The germline V gene encodes CDR1 MNHEY and CDR2 SVGAGI. The CDR3 covers 15 residues.